Each of the 21 T cell receptor beta chains below was sequenced from the same sample in a study of T cells after posttransplantation cyclophosphamide. Treatment was busulfan-fludarabine conditioning, a marrow graft, and cyclophosphamide on days +3 and +4. The method was immunoSEQ multiplex PCR; TCRdb's version includes in-frame clones alone and lacks a portion of them. The data contain 20,000 or so clones, about nine tenths of them singletons. The sequencing here drew on PBMCs, taken after allogeneic stem cell transplant with posttransplant cyclophosphamide. These receptors originate from a female patient between 40 and 50 years old who received an allogeneic stem cell transplant from a related donor, was CMV-positive, and had no GVHD. Certain T cells may be donor cells from the graft.

The chain uses TRBV27 and TRBJ2-7; tentatively, D is TRBD1 (7 bases). This CDR3 region has 12 residues. V was pared by 3 bases and J by 7 bases, with 10 bases between. The V gene's germline CDR1 is MNHEY and CDR2 SMNVEV (reference sequence). As DNA, the CDR3 is TGTGCCAGCAGTTTTCAGGGGGGAGAGCAGTACTTC. Its translation: CASSFQGGEQYF.

The gene calls are TRBV11-3 and TRBJ2-3, with D possibly matching TRBD2 (6 bases). The ends were cut back, 4 bases at V and 4 bases at J, with 12 bases in the middle. The CDR3 is 14 amino acids. Germline CDR1 SGHNT, CDR2 YENEEA. This chain's CDR3 is CASSSTSISDTQYF. The CDR3 DNA is TGTGCCAGCAGCTCGACTAGTATCTCAGATACGCAGTATTTT.

By frequency in the sample, this clone is medium-sized. This chain uses TRBV5-4 with TRBJ1-2; 7 positions match TRBD1. The CDR3 extends over 14 amino acids. V shed 0 bases, J shed 4 bases, and the junction held 3 bases outside the gene matches. Germline assignment: CDR1 SGHNT and CDR2 YYREEE (reference sequence). The CDR3 DNA reads TGTGCCAGCAGCTTGGCGGGACAGCCCTATGGCTACACCTTC. Its translation is CASSLAGQPYGYTF.

This rearrangement joins TRBV10-3 to TRBJ2-7; TRBD2 aligns across 9 bases. The germline V gene encodes CDR1 ENHRY and CDR2 SYGVKD. The V gene end was trimmed by 0 bases and the J gene end by 6 bases; junction bases not matched to a gene: 12. The CDR3 totals 17 residues. For the CDR3, the DNA is TGTGCCATCAGTGAGTCGAAAATCTTGCGGGAGGGCCGCGAGCAGTACTTC. This translates into CAISESKILREGREQYF.

This chain joins TRBV11-2 and TRBJ2-7; 11 bases map to TRBD2. This CDR3 is built from 16 residues. Trimming removed 0 bases from V and 2 bases from J; junction bases left unmatched: 3. Germline values: CDR1 SGHAT, CDR2 FQNNGV. The DNA of the CDR3 is TGTGCCAGCAGCTTAGATTTAGCGGGAGGGCCCTACGAGCAGTACTTC. Encoded protein: CASSLDLAGGPYEQYF.

The chain combines TRBV15 with TRBJ2-7, with TRBD2 matching over 9 bases. V lost 0 bases and J lost 5; bases outside the gene matches: 5. There are 15 residues in the CDR3. Germline CDR1 is LNHNV and CDR2 is YYDKDF (reference sequence). CDR3 nucleotide sequence: TGTGCCACCAGCAGAGATCGTGCGGGAGGGCACGAGCAGTACTTC. This gives the protein CATSRDRAGGHEQYF.

This rearrangement joins TRBV18 to TRBJ2-3, with TRBD2 matching over 11 bases. The junction had 10 bases not matched to a gene; V was cut back by 3 bases and J by 2 bases. Germline CDR1 reads KGHSH; CDR2 reads LQKENI. The CDR3 runs 18 residues. The DNA for the CDR3 is TGTGCCAGCTCACCGATCCAGGGACTAGCGGAATTCACAGATACGCAGTATTTT. Translating gives CASSPIQGLAEFTDTQYF.

The chain combines TRBV10-2 with TRBJ2-7; D possibly corresponds to TRBD1 (6 bases). This CDR3 has 13 residues. CDR1 is WSHSY, CDR2 SAAADI, per germline. Trimming pared 8 bases from V and 4 bases from J, leaving 15 bases between. In DNA form, the CDR3 reads TGCGCCAGCTCTCGAGACAGGCCGTACGAGCAGTACTTC. Its protein is CASSRDRPYEQYF.

The chain combines TRBV28 with TRBJ1-1; D might be TRBD1 (5 bases). CDR3 size: 14 residues. The germline V gene has CDR1 MDHEN and CDR2 SYDVKM. V lost 8 bases, J lost 0 bases, and 13 bases lay in between. CDR3 residues: CASYQPGMNTEAFF. CDR3 bases: TGTGCCAGCTATCAGCCAGGGATGAACACTGAAGCTTTCTTT.

The genes are TRBV18 and TRBJ2-5; 7 nucleotides match TRBD2. The CDR3 spans 16 residues. Germline V gene sequence: CDR1 KGHSH, CDR2 LQKENI. Trimming took 0 bases from V and 5 from J; bases not matched to a gene: 9. DNA for the CDR3: TGTGCCAGCTCACCACCAGAGGCGGGAGTTCGGGAGACCCAGTACTTC. Its translation: CASSPPEAGVRETQYF.

V and J are TRBV7-2 and TRBJ1-1; TRBD1 might be the D (6 bases). V lost 2 bases and J 3 bases, leaving 10 bases between the germline ends. Germline values: CDR1 SGHTA, CDR2 FQGNSA. The CDR3 is made up of 14 amino acids. CDR3 protein: CASSLRGSDTEAFF. The CDR3 coding sequence is TGTGCCAGCAGCTTAAGGGGGTCCGACACTGAAGCTTTCTTT.

The chain uses TRBV5-4 and TRBJ2-7; the D gene is possibly TRBD2 (5 bases). Per the germline V gene, CDR1 is SGHNT and CDR2 is YYREEE (reference sequence). The CDR3 is 13 residues long. The V end lost 0 bases, the J end lost 6 bases, and 10 bases lay between the germline ends. The chain's CDR3 is CASSLGAAGEQYF. CDR3 DNA sequence: TGTGCCAGCAGCTTGGGCGCCGCGGGCGAGCAGTACTTC.

The chain has TRBV2 and TRBJ2-1; 13 nucleotides line up with TRBD2. J gave up 4 bases and V 2 bases, and 2 bases lay outside the gene matches. CDR3 length: 16 residues. The germline V gene encodes CDR1 SNHLY and CDR2 FYNNEI. Written as DNA, the CDR3 is TGTGCCAGCAGTGAAAGGACTAGCGGGGGATACAATGAGCAGTTCTTC. This sequence encodes CASSERTSGGYNEQFF. Full variable domain (outside the CDR3, taken from reference TRBV2 and TRBJ2-1): EPEVTQTPSHQVTQMGQEVILRCVPISNHLYFYWYRQILGQKVEFLVSFYNNEISEKSEIFDDQFSVERPDGSNFTLKIRSTKLEDSAMYFCASSERTSGGYNEQFFGPGTRLTVL.

This chain connects TRBV19 to TRBJ2-7, with 8 bases identical to TRBD1. J was trimmed by 3 bases and V by 7 bases; bases with no gene match: 8. This CDR3 region has 14 residues. The germline V gene has CDR1 LNHDA and CDR2 SQIVND (reference sequence). The CDR3 DNA reads TGTGCCAGTACCGCCGGGACAGGACACTACGAGCAGTACTTC. It translates to CASTAGTGHYEQYF.

V usage is TRBV4-2 and J usage is TRBJ1-2, with D perhaps TRBD1 (6 bases). V dropped 0 bases and J dropped 3 bases, with 11 bases sitting between them. Germline V CDR1 and CDR2: LGHNA, YNFKEQ. The length of the CDR3 is 15 residues. The CDR3 nucleotides are TGTGCCAGCAGCCAAGATTCCAGGGGACACTATGGCTACACCTTC. This translates into CASSQDSRGHYGYTF.

This clone came up once. V is TRBV30 and J is TRBJ2-7; 8 bases are shared with TRBD2. This CDR3 contains 15 residues. The V segment lost 0 bases and the J segment 5 bases; nucleotides outside the gene matches: 9. The germline gives CDR1 GTSNPN, CDR2 SVGIG (reference sequence). CDR3 in amino acids: CAWSVGAGGRNEQYF. The CDR3 DNA reads TGTGCCTGGAGTGTAGGGGCGGGAGGCCGGAACGAGCAGTACTTC.

The chain carries TRBV6-5 and TRBJ2-7; D might be TRBD1 (6 bases). Trimming cost V 2 bases and J 1 base, with 6 bases left between them. Germline V CDR1 and CDR2: MNHEY, SVGAGI. The CDR3 consists of 13 residues. The CDR3 here is CASSYTGSYEQYF. CDR3 nucleotide sequence: TGTGCCAGCAGTTACACAGGGTCCTACGAGCAGTACTTC.

This clone occurred once. V is TRBV5-1 and J is TRBJ2-1; 7 bases line up with TRBD1. Germline V gene sequence: CDR1 SGHRS, CDR2 YFSETQ. This CDR3 region has 15 residues. V was pared by 3 bases and J by 7 bases, with 10 bases of the junction left unmatched. The CDR3 DNA reads TGCGCCAGCAGCTATTCTACAGGGGATGTTAATGAGCAGTTCTTC. It codes for CASSYSTGDVNEQFF.

This clone has a handful of counts. The chain combines TRBV28 with TRBJ1-2; 7 bases map to TRBD1. J was trimmed by 0 bases and V by 4 bases; bases with no gene match: 5. Germline V gives CDR1 MDHEN, CDR2 SYDVKM. The CDR3 runs to 15 residues. The CDR3 is CASSSSGTANYGYTF. Written as DNA, the CDR3 is TGTGCCAGCAGTTCCTCCGGGACAGCTAACTATGGCTACACCTTC.

The rearrangement links TRBV7-3 to TRBJ2-1, with 7 positions matching TRBD1. Trimming cost V 5 bases and J 6 bases; bases outside gene matches: 10. Germline V gives CDR1 SGHTA, CDR2 FQGTGA. This CDR3 contains 15 residues. The CDR3 sequence is CASSETAGTVNEQFF. The CDR3, as DNA: TGTGCCAGCAGCGAGACCGCCGGGACAGTCAATGAGCAGTTCTTC.

J is TRBJ1-2 and V is TRBV30; D remains unclear. V was pared by 5 bases and J by 4 bases, with 17 bases between. The CDR3 length is 14 residues. CDR1 GTSNPN and CDR2 SVGIG come from the germline V gene (reference sequence). The CDR3 DNA reads TGTGCCTGGGACGACAAGGGAGCCTCCTATGGCTACACCTTC. Amino acids: CAWDDKGASYGYTF.